A single sample is the source of the 5 T cell receptor beta chains below, sequenced in a study of T cell responses to AZD1222 COVID-19 vaccine. Data came from immunoSEQ multiplex PCR; TCRdb stores just in-frame clones and leaves some out. This table has roughly 60,000 clones, 70% to 80% appearing once. The starting material was peripheral blood, obtained 28 days after the second AZD1222 dose. Receptors originate from an adult who received the AZD1222 COVID-19 vaccine.

V is TRBV10-3 and J is TRBJ2-3, with 8 bases matching TRBD2. CDR1 and CDR2 (germline): ENHRY, SYGVKD. The junction had 5 bases not matched to a gene; V was cut back by 11 bases and J by 4 bases. The CDR3 loop spans 12 amino acids. DNA of the CDR3: TGTGCCGTCACCGGGGGGGCAGATACGCAGTATTTT. It translates to CAVTGGADTQYF.

This chain uses TRBV11-3 with TRBJ2-5; 10 bases are a match to TRBD2. The V segment lost 5 bases and the J segment 0 bases; nucleotides outside the gene matches: 6. Germline CDR1 reads SGHNT; CDR2 reads YENEEA. The CDR3 runs 16 residues. For the CDR3, the DNA is TGTGCCAGCAGCCCAACGGGACTAGCGTACCAAGAGACCCAGTACTTC. It translates to CASSPTGLAYQETQYF.

This clone was found once. The J gene is TRBJ2-2, the V gene TRBV19, with a weak D call TRBD2 (5 bases). The V end was cut by 8 bases, the J end by 4 bases, with 14 bases between. Per germline, CDR1 LNHDA and CDR2 SQIVND (reference sequence). The CDR3 has 14 residues. The CDR3 region has the DNA TGTGCCAGTGGCGGACTTTCGAGCACCGGGGAGCTGTTTTTT. Its translation: CASGGLSSTGELFF.

CDR3 DNA sequence: TGTGCCAGCAATCCTGGGGGAGGCACAGATACGCAGTATTTT. The encoded protein is CASNPGGGTDTQYF. The gene calls are TRBV6-5 and TRBJ2-3; either TRBD1 or TRBD2 may fit D (5 bases each). Germline V gives CDR1 MNHEY, CDR2 SVGAGI. With 7 bases removed from V and 1 base from J, the gap between germline ends came to 12 bases. This CDR3 comprises 14 residues.

The chain has TRBV11-2 and TRBJ1-1; D perhaps matches TRBD1 (6 bases). Trimming pared 2 bases from V and 0 bases from J, leaving 22 bases between. From germline, CDR1 is SGHAT and CDR2 FQNNGV. This CDR3 is 19 amino acids long. CDR3 DNA: TGTGCCAGCAGCTTAAGGGGGGGACGGGACAAGGGTTTGAACACTGAAGCTTTCTTT. Its protein product is CASSLRGGRDKGLNTEAFF.